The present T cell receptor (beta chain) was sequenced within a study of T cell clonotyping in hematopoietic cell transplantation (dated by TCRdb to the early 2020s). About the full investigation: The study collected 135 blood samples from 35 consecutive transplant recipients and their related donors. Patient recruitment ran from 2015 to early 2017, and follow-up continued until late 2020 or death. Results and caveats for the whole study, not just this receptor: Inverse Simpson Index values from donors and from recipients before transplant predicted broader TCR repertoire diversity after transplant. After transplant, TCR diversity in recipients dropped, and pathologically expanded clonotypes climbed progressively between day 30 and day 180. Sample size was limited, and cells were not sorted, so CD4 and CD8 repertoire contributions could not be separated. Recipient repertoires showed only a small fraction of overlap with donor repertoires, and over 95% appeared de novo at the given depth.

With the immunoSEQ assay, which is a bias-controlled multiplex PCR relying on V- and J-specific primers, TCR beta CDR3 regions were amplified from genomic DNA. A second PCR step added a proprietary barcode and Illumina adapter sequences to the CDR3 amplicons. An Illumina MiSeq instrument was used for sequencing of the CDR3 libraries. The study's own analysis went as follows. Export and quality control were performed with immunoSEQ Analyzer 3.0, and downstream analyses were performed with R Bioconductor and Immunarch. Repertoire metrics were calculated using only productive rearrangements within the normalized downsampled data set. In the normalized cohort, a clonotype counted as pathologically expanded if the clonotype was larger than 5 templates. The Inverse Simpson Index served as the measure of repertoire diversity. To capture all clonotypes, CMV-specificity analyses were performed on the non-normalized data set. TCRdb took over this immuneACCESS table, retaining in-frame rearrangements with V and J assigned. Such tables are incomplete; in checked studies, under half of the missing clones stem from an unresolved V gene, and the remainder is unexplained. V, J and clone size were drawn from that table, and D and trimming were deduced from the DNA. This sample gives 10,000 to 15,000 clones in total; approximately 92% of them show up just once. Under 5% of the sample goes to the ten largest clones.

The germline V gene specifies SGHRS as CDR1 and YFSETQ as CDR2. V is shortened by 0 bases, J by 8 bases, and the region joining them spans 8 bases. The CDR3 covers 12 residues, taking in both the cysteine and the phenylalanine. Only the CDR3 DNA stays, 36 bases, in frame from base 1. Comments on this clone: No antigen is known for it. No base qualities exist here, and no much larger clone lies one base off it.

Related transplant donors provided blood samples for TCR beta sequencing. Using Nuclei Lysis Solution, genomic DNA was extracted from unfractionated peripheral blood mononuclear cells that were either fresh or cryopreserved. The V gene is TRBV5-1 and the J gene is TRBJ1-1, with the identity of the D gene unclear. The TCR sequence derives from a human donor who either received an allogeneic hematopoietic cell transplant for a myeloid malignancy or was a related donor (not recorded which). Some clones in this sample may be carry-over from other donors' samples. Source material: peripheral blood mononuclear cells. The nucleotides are TGCGCCAGCAGCTTGGCCGGGGAAGAAGCTTTCTTT. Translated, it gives CASSLAGEEAFF.